The next 10 T cell receptor beta chains were all read from a single sample in a study of T cell repertoires in cytomegalovirus infection. TCRdb re-called the reads through MiXCR, storing one row per CDR3 protein. This table holds 830,000 or so distinct CDR3 sequences, approximately 32% found once. These TCRs are of unknown antigen specificity. The sample in question was cultured CD8+ T cells from PBMCs, obtained from culture after CMV antigen stimulation. Receptors originate from a human donor in good health (CMV status not recorded). Some clones in this sample may be carry-over from other donors' samples.

Details on this clonotype: The germline gene is not matched at one end of the junction; a read error may be the cause. This sequence joins TRBV27 and TRBJ1-6; TRBD1 might be the D (5 bases). Per germline, CDR1 MNHEY and CDR2 SMNVEV (reference sequence). The CDR3 runs to 17 residues. CDR3 bases: TGTGCCAGCAGTTTTTTGGGACCTTCGTTTCCCGATTCGCCCCTCCACTTT. Its translation is CASSFLGPSFPDSPLHF.

The chain employs TRBV6-5 and TRBJ1-2; D remains ambiguous. Per germline, CDR1 MNHEY and CDR2 SVGAGI. The CDR3 is 12 amino acids. V was shortened by 5 bases and J by 4 bases, with 8 bases between the two germline ends. Here the CDR3 reads CASSDVPYGYTF. The CDR3 DNA is TGTGCCAGCAGTGATGTCCCCTATGGCTACACCTTC.

The rearrangement uses TRBV23-1 and TRBJ1-1; D uncertain. TRBV23-1 is annotated as an ORF whose role is uncertain. Deletions cut 3 bases from V and 1 base from J, with 6 bases between. The CDR3 is made up of 13 amino acids. CDR3 DNA sequence: TGCGCCAGCAGTCACACAGCGAACACTGAAGCTTTCTTT. This encodes CASSHTANTEAFF.

This chain connects TRBV2 to TRBJ1-1; D might be TRBD1 (6 bases). This CDR3 contains 15 residues. V was trimmed by 0 bases and J by 5 bases, leaving 13 bases between them. The V gene's germline CDR1 is SNHLY and CDR2 FYNNEI. CDR3: CASSEARGLVTEAFF. DNA for the CDR3: TGTGCCAGCAGTGAAGCGCGGGGGCTAGTAACTGAAGCTTTCTTT.

The chain is built from TRBV10-2 and TRBJ2-5; D not certain. Germline V gives CDR1 WSHSY, CDR2 SAAADI. V was pared by 3 bases and J by 3 bases, with 8 bases between. This CDR3 has 13 residues. In DNA, the CDR3 is TGCGCCAGCAGTGACGCAGCCGAAGAGACCCAGTACTTC. It codes for CASSDAAEETQYF.

This chain uses TRBV5-4 with TRBJ1-6; no reliable D call. Between the trimmed V and J ends, which lost 1 base and 3 bases, there was a span of 14 bases. CDR1 and CDR2 from the germline V gene are SGHNT and YYREEE (reference sequence). The CDR3 contains 17 residues. CDR3 residues: CASSLKREKGYNSPLHF. CDR3 bases: TGTGCCAGCAGCTTGAAAAGGGAGAAAGGCTATAATTCACCCCTCCACTTT.

There are many counts of this clonotype. CDR3 in amino acids: CASSARLAGVFYNEQFF. CDR3 DNA sequence: TGTGCCAGCAGCGCCCGACTAGCGGGGGTCTTCTACAATGAGCAGTTCTTC. The rearrangement uses TRBV7-6 and TRBJ2-1; 12 bases align to TRBD2. This CDR3 region has 17 residues. Germline lookup yields CDR1 SGHVS and CDR2 FNYEAQ. Losses at the gene ends were 5 bases for V and 3 bases for J; bases not matched to a gene: 8.

This clonotype was counted a few times. The J gene is TRBJ1-5, the V gene TRBV19; D remains ambiguous. Germline CDR1 and CDR2: LNHDA and SQIVND (reference sequence). With 11 bases removed from V and 3 bases from J, the gap between germline ends came to 14 bases. The length of the CDR3 is 13 residues. The DNA for the CDR3 is TGTGCCCTATCGGACGGCTACAATCAGCCCCAGCATTTT. This encodes CALSDGYNQPQHF.

DNA of the CDR3: TGTGCCAGCAGCTTTGATGGGGACAGGGCCGTAGATACGCAGTATTTT. This encodes CASSFDGDRAVDTQYF. This chain connects TRBV5-4 to TRBJ2-3; 9 bases are a match to TRBD1. The CDR3 contains 16 residues. Trimming at V came to 2 bases and at J to 5 bases, leaving 9 bases not matched to a gene. The V gene's germline CDR1 is SGHNT and CDR2 YYREEE (reference sequence). Looking up the rest from reference TRBV5-4 and TRBJ2-3 gives the full variable domain: ETGVTQSPTHLIKTRGQQVTLRCSSQSGHNTVSWYQQALGQGPQFIFQYYREEENGRGNFPPRFSGLQFPNYSSELNVNALELDDSALYLCASSFDGDRAVDTQYFGPGTRLTVL.

The rearrangement links TRBV27 to TRBJ1-2, with D unresolved. Per the germline V gene, CDR1 is MNHEY and CDR2 is SMNVEV (reference sequence). The CDR3 is 15 amino acids. V lost 0 bases, J lost 3 bases, and 11 bases lay in between. The CDR3 DNA reads as TGTGCCAGCAGTTTATCTGGACCGGGAGACTATGGCTACACCTTC. Its protein product is CASSLSGPGDYGYTF.